This TCR beta chain comes out of a study of shared clonotypes between healthy human individuals. Study-wide findings and caveats: Estimated richness values were generally larger in naive subsets than in memory subsets.

Only a few counts were recorded for this clone. Its antigen remains unknown. Other DNA sequences within the sample encode an identical CDR3. The assay was immunoSEQ multiplex PCR, and TCRdb's table has in-frame clones only and misses some. Here the sample spans a few million clones, roughly 90% being singletons. V lost 1 base and J 4 bases, leaving 2 bases between the germline ends. The CDR3 extends over 12 amino acids. Germline lookup yields CDR1 SGHAT and CDR2 FQNNGV. Each donor was a Caucasian adult residing in Nashville, Tennessee. The CD4+ fraction was divided into a CD45RA+ naive subset and a CD45RA-negative memory subset.

The TCR originated in a man younger than 35 in good health. Some clones in this sample may be carry-over from other donors' samples. J is TRBJ1-3 and V is TRBV11-2; D gene unclear. Sequenced sample: naive CD4+ T cells from PBMCs. The subset: CD45RA+ positively selected. The CDR3 region has the DNA TGTGCCAGCAGCTTAGCCGGAAACACCATATATTTT. Protein sequence: CASSLAGNTIYF.